This T cell receptor (beta chain) was obtained from a study of shared clonotypes between healthy human individuals. Study results and caveats: Clonotype sharing across donors was expected to vary with sequencing depth.

Note on this clone: Its specificity is unknown.

The germline V and J ends were trimmed by 2 bases and 0 bases, with 17 bases remaining between them. The CDR3 extends over 17 amino acids. CDR1 and CDR2 from the germline V gene are GTSNPN and SVGIG (reference sequence). Deep was the level used in running the assay. Investigators spread the genomic DNA of each subset evenly over several immunoSEQ plates. Sequenced by immunoSEQ multiplex PCR; TCRdb stores in-frame clones only, minus some. The sample has about 2.2 million clones, 80% to 95% seen once. The naive CD8 fraction comprised CD45RO-negative cells positively selected for CCR7 and excluded terminally differentiated effector memory CD45RA+ cells. Recent acute infections and vaccinations were absent in the healthy HIV-negative adult donors.

Material for sequencing was naive CD8+ T cells from PBMCs. This clonotype was obtained from a man aged 18 to 35 in good health. Some clones in this sample may be carry-over from other donors' samples. The genes are TRBV30 and TRBJ2-1; the D gene is possibly TRBD1 (6 bases). CDR3 sequence (DNA): TGTGCCTGGAGTACCCGGACAGACCCTAGCTCCTACAATGAGCAGTTCTTC. Its protein product is CAWSTRTDPSSYNEQFF. Using reference TRBV30 and TRBJ2-1 for the parts outside the CDR3, the full variable domain is SQTIHQWPATLVQPVGSPLSLECTVEGTSNPNLYWYRQAAGRGLQLLFYSVGIGQISSEVPQNLSASRPQDRQFILSSKKLLLSDSGFYLCAWSTRTDPSSYNEQFFGPGTRLTVL.